Listed here are 2 T cell receptor beta chains from one sample, sequenced in a study of STAT5B mutations in CD4+ large granular lymphocyte leukemia. The data were produced by immunoSEQ multiplex PCR, yet TCRdb's version contains in-frame clones alone and is incomplete. The repertoire holds nearly 35,000 clones, about 85% seen once, with about 3.2% in the top ten. Sequences were obtained from CD4+ T cells from blood buffy coats. Source of these receptors: a human donor in good health.

In its sample, this clone was seen once. The chain recombines TRBV25-1 with TRBJ2-7; the D gene is possibly TRBD1 (6 bases). The CDR3 covers 13 residues. Germline V gives CDR1 MGHDK, CDR2 SYGVNS. Trimming took 4 bases from V and 3 from J, leaving 10 bases between them. This chain's CDR3 is CASSGTGRYEQYF. CDR3 bases: TGTGCCAGCAGTGGTACAGGGCGCTACGAGCAGTACTTC.

This rearrangement joins TRBV5-5 to TRBJ1-5; no reliable D call. Germline loops: CDR1 SGHKS, CDR2 YYEKEE (reference sequence). The CDR3 has 16 amino acids. The germline V and J ends were trimmed by 1 base and 8 bases, with 19 bases remaining between them. The CDR3 loop is CASSLLSQNIREPQHF. The CDR3 DNA reads as TGTGCCAGCAGCTTGCTGTCTCAGAATATTAGGGAGCCCCAGCATTTT.